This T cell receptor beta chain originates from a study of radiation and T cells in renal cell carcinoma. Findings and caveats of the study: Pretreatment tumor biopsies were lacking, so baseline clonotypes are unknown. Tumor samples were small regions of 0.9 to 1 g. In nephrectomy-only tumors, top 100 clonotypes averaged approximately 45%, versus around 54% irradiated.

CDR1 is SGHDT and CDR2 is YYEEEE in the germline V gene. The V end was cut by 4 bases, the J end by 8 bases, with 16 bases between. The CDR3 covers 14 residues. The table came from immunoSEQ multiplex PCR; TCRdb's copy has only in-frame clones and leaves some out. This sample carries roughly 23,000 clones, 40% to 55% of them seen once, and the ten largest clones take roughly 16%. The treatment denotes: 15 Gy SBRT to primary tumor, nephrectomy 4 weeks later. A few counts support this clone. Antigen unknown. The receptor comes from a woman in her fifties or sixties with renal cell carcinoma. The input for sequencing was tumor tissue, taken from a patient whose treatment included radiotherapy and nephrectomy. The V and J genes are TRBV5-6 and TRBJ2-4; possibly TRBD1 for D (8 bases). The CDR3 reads CASSIDRGGDIQYF. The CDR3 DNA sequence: TGTGCCAGCAGCATCGACAGGGGAGGGGACATTCAGTACTTC. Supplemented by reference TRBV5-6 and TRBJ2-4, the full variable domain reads DAGVTQSPTHLIKTRGQQVTLRCSPKSGHDTVSWYQQALGQGPQFIFQYYEEEERQRGNFPDRFSGHQFPNYSSELNVNALLLGDSALYLCASSIDRGGDIQYFGAGTRLSVL.